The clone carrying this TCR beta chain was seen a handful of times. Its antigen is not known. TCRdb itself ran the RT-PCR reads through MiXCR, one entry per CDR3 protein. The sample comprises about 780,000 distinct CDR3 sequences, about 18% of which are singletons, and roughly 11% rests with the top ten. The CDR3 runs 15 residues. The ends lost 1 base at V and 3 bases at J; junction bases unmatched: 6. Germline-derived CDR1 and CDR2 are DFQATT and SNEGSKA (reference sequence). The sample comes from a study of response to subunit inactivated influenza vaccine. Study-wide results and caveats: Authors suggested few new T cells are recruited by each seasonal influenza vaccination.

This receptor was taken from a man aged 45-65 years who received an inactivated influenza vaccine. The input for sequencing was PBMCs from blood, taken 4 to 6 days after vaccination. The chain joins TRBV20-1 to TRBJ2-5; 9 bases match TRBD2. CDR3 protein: CSARAIGLAKETQYF. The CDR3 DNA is TGCAGTGCTAGAGCAATAGGACTAGCGAAAGAGACCCAGTACTTC.